This entry concerns a single T cell receptor beta chain. As originally analysed: Nucleated cell counts were estimated from reference gene primer amplification. Clones were sequenced by immunoSEQ multiplex PCR, and TCRdb holds only the in-frame ones, with some missing. V, J and clone size are taken as reported in that table, and D and trimming were inferred from the DNA itself. Seen here are roughly 410,000 clones, more than 75% observed once, and the top ten hold about 2.5%. The sample belongs to a study of blood T cell repertoires in COVID-19. In the study overall: T cells, B-cell-depleted T cells, or PBMCs supplied cDNA or gDNA.

The ends were cut back, 9 bases at V and 8 bases at J, with 20 bases in the middle. The CDR3 runs to 14 residues. CDR1 is MDHEN, CDR2 SYDVKM, per germline. The sequenced sample was peripheral blood. The V call is TRBV28, the J call TRBJ2-4; D gene unclear. The receptor's source is an older woman with COVID-19, enrolled during active disease. The CDR3 spells CASSPLTRLDIQYF. In DNA, the CDR3 is TGTGCCAGTTCCCCGCTTACTCGGTTGGACATTCAGTACTTC.